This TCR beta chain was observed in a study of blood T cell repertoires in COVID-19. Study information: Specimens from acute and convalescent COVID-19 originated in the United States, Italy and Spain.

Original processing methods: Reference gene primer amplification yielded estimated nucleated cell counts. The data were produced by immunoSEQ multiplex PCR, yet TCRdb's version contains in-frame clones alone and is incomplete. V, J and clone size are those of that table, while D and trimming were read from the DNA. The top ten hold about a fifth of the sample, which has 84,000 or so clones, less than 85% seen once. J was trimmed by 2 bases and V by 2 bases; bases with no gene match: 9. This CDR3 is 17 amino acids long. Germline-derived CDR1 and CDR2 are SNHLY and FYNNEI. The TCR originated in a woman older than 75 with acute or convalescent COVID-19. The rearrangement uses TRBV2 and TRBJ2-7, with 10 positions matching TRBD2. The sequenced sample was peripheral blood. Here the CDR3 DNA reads TGTGCCAGCAGTGAAAAAATACAAGCGGGAGGGCCCTACGAGCAGTACTTC. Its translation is CASSEKIQAGGPYEQYF.